This record covers a single T cell receptor beta chain. This record belongs to a study of Ad26.COV2.S vaccination and SARS-CoV-2 variants. Trimming took 7 bases from V and 3 from J, leaving 13 bases between them. This CDR3 has 14 amino acids. Germline loops: CDR1 MNHEY, CDR2 SMNVEV (reference sequence). The treatment: about 20 received Ad26.COV2.S at low or high dose, single or two shots; 5 received placebo; per-sample allocation not given. Samples analyzed were those drawn on day 63 after the first vaccine or placebo injection. The method was immunoSEQ multiplex PCR; TCRdb's version includes in-frame clones alone and lacks a portion of them. In the table there are 400,000 to 500,000 clones, more than 75% of which are singletons.

This sample comprised peripheral blood, obtained in a trial of Ad26.COV2.S vaccine versus placebo. The genes are TRBV27 and TRBJ1-5; the D gene is possibly TRBD1 (5 bases). The receptor was derived from a person between 18 and 65 years old who received the Ad26.COV2.S COVID-19 vaccine or a placebo. The CDR3 DNA sequence: TGTGCCAGCACCCCCATAGGGGACAATCAGCCCCAGCATTTT. It translates to CASTPIGDNQPQHF.